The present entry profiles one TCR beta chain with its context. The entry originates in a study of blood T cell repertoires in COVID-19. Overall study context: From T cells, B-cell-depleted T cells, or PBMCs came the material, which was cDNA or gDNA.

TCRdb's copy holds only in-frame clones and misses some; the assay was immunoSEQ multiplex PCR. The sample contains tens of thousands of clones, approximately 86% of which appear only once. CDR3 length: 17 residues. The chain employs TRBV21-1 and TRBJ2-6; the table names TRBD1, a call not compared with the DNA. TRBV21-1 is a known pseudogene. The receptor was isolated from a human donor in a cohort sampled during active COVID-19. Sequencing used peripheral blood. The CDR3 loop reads CASSIRQFYSGANVLTF. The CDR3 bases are TGTGCCAGCAGCATACGACAATTCTACTCTGGGGCCAACGTCCTGACTTTC.